This T cell receptor beta chain was recovered during a study of identical twins. Study-wide results and limits: Low generation probability was overrepresented in out-of-frame alpha sequences shared by twins. Among monozygotic twins, out-of-frame TCR alpha sharing exceeded what models predicted. Twins' surplus sharing was weaker for beta out-of-frame sequences. Instead of following the same donors, the conclusions were based on cross-sectional statistical analysis.

Germline V CDR1 and CDR2: LNHDA, SQIVND (reference sequence). This CDR3 has 16 residues. Trimming took 6 bases from V and 5 from J; bases not matched to a gene: 12. TCRdb processed the 5' RACE reads anew with MiXCR; each CDR3 protein has one entry. The sample has some 97,000 distinct CDR3 sequences; about 6% are singletons. This clonotype was counted only a few times. Its antigen is unknown. The chain employs TRBV19 and TRBJ2-3; 9 nucleotides align to TRBD2. The source is a woman aged 45-60 years in good health. Sequencing was performed on memory T cells sorted from blood. This CDR3 reads CASRITGTSFEDTQYF. The DNA for the CDR3 is TGTGCCAGTAGGATAACCGGGACTAGCTTTGAAGATACGCAGTATTTT.